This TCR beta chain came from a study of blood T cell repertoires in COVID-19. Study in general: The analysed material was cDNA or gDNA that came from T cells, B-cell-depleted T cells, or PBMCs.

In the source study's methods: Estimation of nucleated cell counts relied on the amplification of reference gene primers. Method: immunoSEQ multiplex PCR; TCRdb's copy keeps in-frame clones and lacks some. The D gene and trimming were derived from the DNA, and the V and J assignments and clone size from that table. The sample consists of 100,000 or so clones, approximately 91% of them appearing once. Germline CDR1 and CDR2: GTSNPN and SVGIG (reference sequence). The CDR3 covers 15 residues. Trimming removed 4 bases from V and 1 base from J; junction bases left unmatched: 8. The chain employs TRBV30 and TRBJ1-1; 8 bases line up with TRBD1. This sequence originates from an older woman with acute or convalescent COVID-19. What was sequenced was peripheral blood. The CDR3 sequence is CAWNRGSASNTEAFF. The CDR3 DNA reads TGTGCCTGGAACAGGGGGTCGGCATCGAACACTGAAGCTTTCTTT.